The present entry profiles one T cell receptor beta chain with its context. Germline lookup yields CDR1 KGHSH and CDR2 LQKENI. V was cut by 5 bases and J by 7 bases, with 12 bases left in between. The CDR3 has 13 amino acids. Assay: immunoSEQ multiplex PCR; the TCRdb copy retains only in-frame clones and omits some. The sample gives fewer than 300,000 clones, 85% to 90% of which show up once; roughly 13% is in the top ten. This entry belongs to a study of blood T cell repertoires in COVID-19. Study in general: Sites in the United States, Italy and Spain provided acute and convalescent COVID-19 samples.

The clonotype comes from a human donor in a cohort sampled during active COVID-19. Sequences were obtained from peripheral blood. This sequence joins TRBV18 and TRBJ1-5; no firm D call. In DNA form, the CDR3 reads TGTGCCAGCTCATCCCGACTGAGGCAGCCCCAGCATTTT. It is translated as CASSSRLRQPQHF.